This T cell receptor (beta chain) derives from a study of T-cell memory formation after mild COVID-19. Study at large: TCR clusters were mostly confined to one donor each. Overall study findings and caveats: For second-wave clones that peaked at day 37, SARS-CoV-2 specificity went unverified.

Amplification by 5'RACE using constant-segment primers produced TCR alpha and TCR beta cDNA libraries that carried sample barcodes and UMIs. Each CDR3 protein gets one entry after TCRdb re-called the 5' RACE reads with MiXCR. The sample has tens of thousands of distinct CDR3 sequences; approximately 12% are singletons. This clonotype was seen ten or more times. Its specificity is not known. This clonotype originated in a man aged 18-30 years who had mild COVID-19 (a few samples of this study predate the infection). Cell type and time point are not known. Sequences were obtained from PBMCs or a T cell subset sorted from them (not recorded which).

The CDR3 spells CSAFWPGDTQYF. CDR3 nucleotides: TGCAGTGCTTTCTGGCCGGGCGATACGCAGTATTTT. The V gene is TRBV20-1, the J gene TRBJ2-3; D unclear. In germline, CDR1 is DFQATT, CDR2 SNEGSKA (reference sequence). The CDR3 loop spans 12 amino acids. V lost 5 bases and J lost 6, with 12 bases in between.